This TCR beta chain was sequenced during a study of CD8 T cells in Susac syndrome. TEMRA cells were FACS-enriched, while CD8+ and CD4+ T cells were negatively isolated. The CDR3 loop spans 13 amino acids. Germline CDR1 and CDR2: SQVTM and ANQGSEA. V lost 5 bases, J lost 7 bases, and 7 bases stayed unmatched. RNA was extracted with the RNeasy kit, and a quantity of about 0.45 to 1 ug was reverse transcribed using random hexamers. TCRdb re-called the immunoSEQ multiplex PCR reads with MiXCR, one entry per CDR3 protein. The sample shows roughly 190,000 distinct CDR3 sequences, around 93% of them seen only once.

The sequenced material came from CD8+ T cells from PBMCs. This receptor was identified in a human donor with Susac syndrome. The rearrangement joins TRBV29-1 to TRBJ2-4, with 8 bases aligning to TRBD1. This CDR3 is CSVMTGVGNIQYF. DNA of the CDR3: TGCAGCGTTATGACAGGGGTGGGGAACATTCAGTACTTC.